This TCR beta chain was profiled in a study of T cell responses to AZD1222 COVID-19 vaccine. Assay: immunoSEQ multiplex PCR; the TCRdb copy retains only in-frame clones and omits some. The repertoire holds about 110,000 clones, with about 85% as singletons. The CDR3 covers 12 residues. CDR1 is SGHRS, CDR2 YFSETQ, per germline. Trimming removed 1 base from V and 0 bases from J, with 1 base in between. Sample: peripheral blood, taken 28 days after the second AZD1222 dose. The J gene is TRBJ1-1, the V gene TRBV5-1; D unclear. This TCR was recovered from an adult who received the AZD1222 COVID-19 vaccine. CDR3 protein: CASSLLNTEAFF. In DNA form, the CDR3 reads TGCGCCAGCAGCTTGTTGAACACTGAAGCTTTCTTT.